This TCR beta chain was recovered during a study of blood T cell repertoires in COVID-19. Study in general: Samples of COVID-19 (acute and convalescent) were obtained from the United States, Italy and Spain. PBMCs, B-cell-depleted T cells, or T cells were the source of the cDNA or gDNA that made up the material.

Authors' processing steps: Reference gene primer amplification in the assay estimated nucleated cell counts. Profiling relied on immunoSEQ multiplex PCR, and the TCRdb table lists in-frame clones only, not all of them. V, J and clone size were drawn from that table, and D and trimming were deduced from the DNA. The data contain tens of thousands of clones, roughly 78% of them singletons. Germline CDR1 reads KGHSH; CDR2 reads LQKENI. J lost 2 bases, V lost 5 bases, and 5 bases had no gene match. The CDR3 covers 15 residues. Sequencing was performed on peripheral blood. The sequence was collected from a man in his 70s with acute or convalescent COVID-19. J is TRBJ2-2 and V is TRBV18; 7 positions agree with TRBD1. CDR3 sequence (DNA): TGTGCCAGCTCAACAGGGACAGCTAACACCGGGGAGCTGTTTTTT. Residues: CASSTGTANTGELFF. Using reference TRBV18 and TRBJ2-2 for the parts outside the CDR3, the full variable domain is NAGVMQNPRHLVRRRGQEARLRCSPMKGHSHVYWYRQLPEEGLKFMVYLQKENIIDESGMPKERFSAEFPKEGPSILRIQQVVRGDSAAYFCASSTGTANTGELFFGEGSRLTVL.